The sequence of this T cell receptor (beta chain) was determined in a study of OX40 agonist ivuxolimab in advanced cancers. Study-wide points: Some of the lowest clonal expansion was seen in partial responders at 0.1-3.0 mg/kg. Among T cells, CD8+ cells averaged more expanded clones than CD4+ cells.

Comment on this clone: Its antigen is undetermined.

This table comes from immunoSEQ multiplex PCR, and its TCRdb copy is limited to in-frame clones, with some not included. The sample carries fewer than 70,000 clones, 80% to 90% recorded once. The receptor's source is an adult with an advanced solid tumor such as melanoma, head and neck, liver or kidney cancer. Specimen: CD4+ or CD8+ T cells sorted from blood, collected in a trial of the OX40 agonist ivuxolimab.

CDR3 coding DNA: TGTGCCAGTGACCAGGGAGTCGACAATCAGCCCCAGCATTTT. Residues: CASDQGVDNQPQHF. V usage is TRBV19 and J usage is TRBJ1-5; perhaps TRBD1 as D (5 bases). The CDR3 sequence is 14 residues long. The V end was cut by 8 bases, the J end by 3 bases, with 14 bases between. Germline CDR1 and CDR2: LNHDA and SQIVND (reference sequence).